This T cell receptor (beta chain) was obtained from a study of identical twins. General study results and limits: Beta out-of-frame sequences displayed a weaker excess of sharing between twins. It was possible that invariant MAIT and iNKT cells partly confounded the zero-insertion analyses. Cord blood beta clonotypes that were abundant carried fewer insertions, and memory repertoires showed no such trend.

With regard to this clonotype: What it binds is not known.

MiXCR was run by TCRdb on the 5' RACE reads, yielding one entry per CDR3 protein. The table has some 1,600,000 distinct CDR3 sequences, 32% seen once. V was clipped by 4 bases and J by 2 bases, with 17 bases between them. This CDR3 is built from 16 residues. Germline assignment: CDR1 SGHRS and CDR2 YFSETQ. Sequencing used cord blood. This clonotype originated in a newborn girl in good health. The chain recombines TRBV5-1 with TRBJ2-3; tentative D call: TRBD1 (6 bases). This CDR3 reads CASSVNPTGPTDTQYF. CDR3 sequence (DNA): TGCGCCAGCAGCGTGAATCCGACAGGCCCCACAGATACGCAGTATTTT.